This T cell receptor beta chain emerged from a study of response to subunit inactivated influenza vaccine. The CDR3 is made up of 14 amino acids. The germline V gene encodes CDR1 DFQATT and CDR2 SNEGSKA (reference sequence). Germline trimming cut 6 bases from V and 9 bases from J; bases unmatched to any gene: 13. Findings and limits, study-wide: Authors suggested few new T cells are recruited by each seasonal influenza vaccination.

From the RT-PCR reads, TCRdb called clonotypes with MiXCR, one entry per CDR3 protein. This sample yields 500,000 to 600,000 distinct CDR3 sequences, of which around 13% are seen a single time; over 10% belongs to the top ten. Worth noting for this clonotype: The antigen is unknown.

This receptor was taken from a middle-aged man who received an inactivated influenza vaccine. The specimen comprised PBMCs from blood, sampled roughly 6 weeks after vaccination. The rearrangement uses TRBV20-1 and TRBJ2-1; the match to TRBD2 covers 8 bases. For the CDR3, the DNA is TGCAGTGCCCTTTATAGCGGGGCCAGGGGTGAGCAGTTCTTC. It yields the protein CSALYSGARGEQFF.